Listed below are T cell receptor beta chains from one sample, sequenced in a study of T cells in Graves' hyperthyroidism and ophthalmopathy. TCRdb reprocessed the multiplex PCR reads with MiXCR, giving one entry per CDR3 protein. The sample contains about 610,000 distinct CDR3 sequences, roughly 14% of which appear only once. What was sequenced was blood. The receptors were sampled from a woman between 40 and 55 years old with Graves' ophthalmopathy. The CDR3 runs from the conserved cysteine through the conserved F or W. The D gene is left open where the match is weak. Clone size is given for some rows only: seen once, a few or many times, or a class if the clone is expanded.

few	TRBD2	TRBV27	TRBJ2-7	13	CASSPTSVYEQYF	TGTGCCAGCAGTCCGACTAGCGTGTACGAGCAGTACTTC
.	.	TRBV5-8	TRBJ2-7	15	CASSEGGGSIYEQYF	TGTGCCAGCAGCGAGGGGGGCGGGAGTATCTACGAGCAGTACTTC
many	.	TRBV12-3/TRBV12-4	TRBJ2-7	13	CASSGGRAWEQYF	TGTGCCAGCAGTGGGGGTCGGGCTTGGGAGCAGTACTTC
many	TRBD1	TRBV27	TRBJ2-1	13	CASSFTGGNEQFF	TGTGCCAGCAGTTTTACAGGGGGCAATGAGCAGTTCTTC
many	.	TRBV20-1	TRBJ1-1	13	CSAPVNTNTEAFF	TGCAGTGCCCCCGTCAACACGAACACTGAAGCTTTCTTT
many	TRBD2	TRBV6-2/TRBV6-3	TRBJ2-7	14	CASSWLAADYEQYF	TGTGCCAGCAGTTGGCTAGCGGCCGACTACGAGCAGTACTTC
many	.	TRBV29-1	TRBJ1-1	8	CSVPRAFF	TGCAGCGTCCCGCGAGCTTTCTTT
many	TRBD2	TRBV7-9	TRBJ2-7	15	CASSSTSGRIYEQYF	TGTGCCAGCAGCTCCACTAGCGGGAGGATTTACGAGCAGTACTTC
many	.	TRBV6-1	TRBJ2-7	12	CASSAVVYEQYF	TGTGCCAGCAGTGCCGTTGTCTACGAGCAGTACTTC
many	.	TRBV5-1	TRBJ1-2	14	CASSLGQALYGYTF	TGCGCCAGCAGCTTGGGACAAGCGCTCTATGGCTACACCTTC
.	.	TRBV5-1	TRBJ1-5	15	CASSLEGGRGQPQHF	TGCGCCAGCAGCTTGGAGGGGGGCCGTGGTCAGCCCCAGCATTTT
many	.	TRBV6-2/TRBV6-3	TRBJ2-7	15	CASTHPRGSSYEQYF	TGTGCCAGCACCCATCCGAGGGGGAGCTCCTACGAGCAGTACTTC
many	.	TRBV5-1	TRBJ1-2	14	CASSLDASLYGYTF	TGCGCCAGCAGCTTGGACGCCTCCCTCTATGGCTACACCTTC
many	.	TRBV30	TRBJ1-1	12	CAWSVNRVEAFF	TGTGCCTGGAGTGTAAACAGGGTGGAAGCTTTCTTT
.	.	TRBV18	TRBJ1-1	16	CASSRLPGDWMSEAFF	TGTGCCAGCTCACGGCTACCAGGAGACTGGATGTCTGAAGCTTTCTTT
many	.	TRBV19	TRBJ2-2	15	CASSILKRNTGELFF	TGTGCCAGTAGTATTTTGAAGAGGAACACCGGGGAGCTGTTTTTT
many	.	TRBV11-1	TRBJ2-4	14	CASSLGIAGNIQYF	TGTGCCAGCAGCTTAGGAATTGCAGGAAACATTCAGTACTTC
many	.	TRBV29-1	TRBJ2-5	13	CSVEGGGAETQYF	TGCAGCGTTGAAGGAGGAGGGGCAGAGACCCAGTACTTC
many	TRBD1	TRBV12-3/TRBV12-4	TRBJ2-7	15	CASTEGQGEGYEQYF	TGTGCCAGCACCGAAGGACAGGGTGAAGGCTACGAGCAGTACTTC
.	.	TRBV28	TRBJ1-1	14	CASSLRGGVTEAFF	TGTGCCAGCAGTTTGAGGGGTGGGGTCACTGAAGCTTTCTTT
many	.	TRBV30	TRBJ1-1	14	CAWSWGGEDTEAFF	TGTGCCTGGAGTTGGGGGGGAGAGGACACTGAAGCTTTCTTT
.	TRBD2	TRBV9	TRBJ2-7	15	CASSVEAGVHYEQYF	TGTGCCAGCAGCGTAGAAGCGGGGGTCCACTACGAGCAGTACTTC
few	.	TRBV19	TRBJ2-5	11	CASGDPETQYF	TGTGCCAGTGGCGACCCGGAGACCCAGTACTTC
few	TRBD2	TRBV24-1	TRBJ2-2	19	CATSDSGLAGEGIAGELFF	TGTGCCACCAGTGATTCAGGACTAGCGGGAGAAGGTATTGCCGGGGAGCTGTTTTTT
.	.	TRBV28	TRBJ2-7	15	CASSHVYGRTYEQYF	TGTGCCAGCAGCCATGTGTATGGGAGGACGTACGAGCAGTACTTC
many	.	TRBV28	TRBJ2-7	15	CASSTPWAVAYEQYF	TGTGCCAGCAGCACGCCGTGGGCGGTGGCCTACGAGCAGTACTTC
many	.	TRBV28	TRBJ2-4	17	CASSFAPFSPEDNIQYF	TGTGCCAGCAGCTTCGCACCCTTCTCTCCGGAAGATAACATTCAGTACTTC
many	.	TRBV12-3/TRBV12-4	TRBJ1-2	12	CATSTQGYGYTF	TGTGCCACCTCTACGCAGGGCTATGGCTACACCTTC
many	.	TRBV12-3/TRBV12-4	TRBJ1-5	14	CASSLSPQTPHQHF	TGTGCCAGCAGTTTATCCCCCCAAACGCCTCACCAGCATTTT
many	.	TRBV28	TRBJ2-5	17	CASSFVGGRSFKETQYF	TGTGCCAGCAGTTTTGTGGGTGGCCGTTCCTTTAAAGAGACCCAGTACTTC
many	TRBD1	TRBV6-1	TRBJ1-6	15	CASREQGLYNSPLHF	TGTGCCAGCCGGGAACAGGGGCTCTATAATTCACCCCTCCACTTT
many	TRBD1	TRBV5-6	TRBJ2-7	14	CASTFSTGGYEQYF	TGTGCCAGCACCTTTTCGACAGGGGGCTACGAGCAGTACTTC
.	TRBD2	TRBV19	TRBJ2-2	18	CASRGGTSGRTGAGELFF	TGTGCCAGTAGAGGAGGGACTAGCGGGAGAACGGGGGCCGGGGAGCTGTTTTTT
many	.	TRBV2	TRBJ2-5	13	CATKGGLQETQYF	TGTGCCACAAAAGGTGGCCTCCAAGAGACCCAGTACTTC
few	.	TRBV30	TRBJ1-1	13	CAWSVYLDTEAFF	TGTGCCTGGAGTGTTTATCTGGATACTGAAGCTTTCTTT
few	TRBD2	TRBV12-3/TRBV12-4	TRBJ2-7	13	CASSGTTPYEQYF	TGTGCCAGCAGTGGGACTACCCCTTACGAGCAGTACTTC
many	.	TRBV2	TRBJ1-5	14	CASGNSHSNQPQHF	TGTGCCAGCGGGAATAGTCATAGCAATCAGCCCCAGCATTTT
many	.	TRBV5-1	TRBJ1-2	12	CASSLAGDGYTF	TGTGCCAGCAGTTTGGCAGGGGATGGCTACACCTTC
.	TRBD1	TRBV20-1	TRBJ2-2	13	CSAPTGYSGELFF	TGCAGTGCGCCGACAGGGTACTCCGGGGAGCTGTTTTTT
many	TRBD1	TRBV12-3/TRBV12-4	TRBJ2-7	12	CASSRDRGQQYF	TGTGCCAGCAGCCGGGACAGGGGGCAGCAGTACTTC
many	.	TRBV6-1	TRBJ2-7	15	CASTSHRSPTYEQYF	TGTGCCAGCACCTCACACAGAAGCCCCACCTACGAGCAGTACTTC
few	TRBD2	TRBV24-1	TRBJ2-7	15	CATSPSSGDSYEQYF	TGTGCCACCAGTCCCTCTAGCGGGGACTCCTACGAGCAGTACTTC
many	.	TRBV27	TRBJ1-5	13	CASSFREGQPQHF	TGTGCCAGCAGTTTCCGGGAAGGACAGCCCCAGCATTTT
many	TRBD1	TRBV20-1	TRBJ1-2	13	CSANRGQSLGYTF	TGCAGTGCTAACAGGGGGCAATCGCTTGGCTACACCTTC
.	.	TRBV12-3/TRBV12-4	TRBJ1-2	14	CASSLFRVGSGYTF	TGTGCCAGCAGTTTATTCCGTGTGGGAAGCGGCTACACCTTC
.	.	TRBV18	TRBJ2-6	18	CASSRRDTLSSGANVLTF	TGTGCCAGCTCACGTCGGGACACTCTAAGCTCTGGGGCCAACGTCCTGACTTTC
many	.	TRBV19	TRBJ1-1	10	CASSSSRAFF	TGTGCCAGTAGCTCAAGTCGAGCTTTCTTT
many	.	TRBV6-1	TRBJ1-5	17	CASSRAGEDRSNQPQHF	TGTGCCTCCTCGAGGGCAGGAGAGGATAGAAGCAATCAGCCCCAGCATTTT
many	.	TRBV9	TRBJ2-7	15	CASSVAGAGYDEQYF	TGTGCCAGCAGCGTAGCAGGGGCAGGATACGACGAGCAGTACTTC
few	.	TRBV12-3/TRBV12-4	TRBJ2-5	15	CASTPGVGGAETQYF	TGTGCCAGCACCCCAGGGGTGGGGGGGGCAGAGACCCAGTACTTC
many	TRBD1	TRBV6-4	TRBJ1-1	17	CARLRGPTGLSSTEAFF	TGTGCCAGACTCCGGGGACCGACAGGGTTGAGTAGCACTGAAGCTTTCTTT
.	TRBD1	TRBV6-1	TRBJ2-3	13	CATRDRSTDTQYF	TGTGCCACCAGGGACAGGAGCACAGATACGCAGTATTTT
many	.	TRBV24-1	TRBJ2-7	13	CATSASTGREQYF	TGTGCCACCAGTGCCTCGACAGGGAGGGAGCAGTACTTC
many	.	TRBV24-1	TRBJ2-1	17	CATSVNTGLRSYNEQFF	TGTGCCACCAGTGTCAATACGGGGCTACGCTCCTACAATGAGCAGTTCTTC